Sequencing of this TCR beta chain was carried out in a study of identical twins. The study's findings and limits: Conclusions were based on cross-sectional statistical analysis, without following the same donors. With abundant cord blood beta clonotypes, insertions were fewer; memory repertoires showed no such pattern. Out-of-frame alpha sequences shared by twins were enriched for low generation probability.

Looked up from germline, CDR1 is LGHDT and CDR2 is YNNKEL (reference sequence). V shed 7 bases, J shed 10 bases, and the junction held 9 bases outside the gene matches. The CDR3 is made up of 14 amino acids. Healthy Caucasians made up all donors. This clonotype was observed a handful of times. Antigen specificity is unknown. TCRdb re-analysed the 5' RACE reads in MiXCR, keeping a single row per CDR3 protein. The sample yields 500,000 to 600,000 distinct CDR3 sequences, less than 25% seen once. These data were also filed under a second study, of T cells expressing NK-cell markers.

The TCR comes from a woman under 30 in good health. Material for sequencing was CD4+ T cells sorted from blood. The J gene is TRBJ1-6, the V gene TRBV3-1; TRBD1 aligns across 8 bases. CDR3: CASTGQGVRSPLHF. In nucleotides, the CDR3 is TGTGCCAGCACCGGACAGGGAGTACGATCACCCCTCCACTTT.